A selection of T cell receptor beta chains follows, all from one sample in a study of T cells after yellow fever vaccination. One entry per CDR3 protein, called by TCRdb with MiXCR from the 5' RACE reads. This table holds hundreds of thousands of distinct CDR3 sequences, approximately 15% found once. The sample consisted of PBMCs, taken on the day of the yellow fever booster vaccination. Source of these receptors: a man aged 25-40 years who received the YFV17D yellow fever vaccine. Both conserved end residues are part of each CDR3. D genes are given only for firm matches. Size is omitted from some rows. Given values are once, few, many or a class for expanded clones.

DNA: TGTGCCAGCAGCTTCGGGACCACAGATACGCAGTATTTT
CDR3: CASSFGTTDTQYF
J: TRBJ2-3
D: NA
V: TRBV5-6
size: many

DNA: TGTGCCAGCAGCTCCCAGGACAGGGAGGGGATATATAATTCACCCCTCCACTTT
CDR3: CASSSQDREGIYNSPLHF
J: TRBJ1-6
D: TRBD1
V: TRBV11-2
size: NA

DNA: TGCGCCAGCAGCCCGAGACAGGGGGCGCAGCCCCAGCATTTT
CDR3: CASSPRQGAQPQHF
J: TRBJ1-5
D: TRBD1
V: TRBV5-1
size: NA

DNA: TGTGCCACCACTGGGCGGGAGAAGGCCGGGGAGCTGTTTTTT
CDR3: CATTGREKAGELFF
J: TRBJ2-2
D: TRBD2
V: TRBV15
size: NA

DNA: TGTGCCAGCAGCCGGACTAGCGGGATTTCCTACGAGCAGTACTTC
CDR3: CASSRTSGISYEQYF
J: TRBJ2-7
D: TRBD2
V: TRBV5-5
size: many

DNA: TGTGCCAGCAGAGCGGGAGCGACCTACGAGCAGTACTTC
CDR3: CASRAGATYEQYF
J: TRBJ2-7
D: TRBD2
V: TRBV7-2
size: many

DNA: TGTGCCAGCAGTCTGCTAAGGGGGGGGTCCGAGCAGTACTTC
CDR3: CASSLLRGGSEQYF
J: TRBJ2-7
D: NA
V: TRBV2
size: few

DNA: TGTGCCAGCAGCTTTCGCGGTGGAAGCACTGAAGCTTTCTTT
CDR3: CASSFRGGSTEAFF
J: TRBJ1-1
D: NA
V: TRBV5-6
size: many

DNA: TGTGCCAGCAGTTTATGGGGTGGGAGACAGTTCTTC
CDR3: CASSLWGGRQFF
J: TRBJ2-1
D: NA
V: TRBV28
size: few

DNA: TGCAGTGCCAGAACGCTAGCGGGAGGAAAGGAGCAGTTCTTC
CDR3: CSARTLAGGKEQFF
J: TRBJ2-1
D: TRBD2
V: TRBV20-1
size: NA

DNA: TGCAGTGCTTACCCCACAGGGCCGGGACTAATCAATGAGCAGTTCTTC
CDR3: CSAYPTGPGLINEQFF
J: TRBJ2-1
D: NA
V: TRBV20-1
size: NA

DNA: TGTGCCACCAGCAGAGGAAGTAATACAGGGGTTGGCAATCAGCCCCAGCATTTT
CDR3: CATSRGSNTGVGNQPQHF
J: TRBJ1-5
D: TRBD1
V: TRBV15
size: NA